These 4 T cell receptor beta chains came from one sample sequenced in a study of blood T cell repertoires in COVID-19. Clones were sequenced by immunoSEQ multiplex PCR, and TCRdb holds only the in-frame ones, with some missing. The table has 200,000 to 250,000 clones, around 80% seen once. Material: peripheral blood. These receptors came from a woman in her forties who had recovered from COVID-19.

The V gene is TRBV2, the J gene TRBJ2-7, with 7 bases identical to TRBD1. Germline CDR1 SNHLY, CDR2 FYNNEI. The trim removed 6 bases at V and 2 bases at J, leaving 1 base unmatched. The CDR3 is 12 amino acids. The CDR3 reads CASRDRTYEQYF. In DNA, the CDR3 is TGTGCCAGCAGGGACAGGACCTACGAGCAGTACTTC.

The chain uses TRBV10-3 and TRBJ2-2, with 7 positions matching TRBD1. Trimming removed 10 bases from V and 0 bases from J; junction bases left unmatched: 11. This CDR3 is 16 amino acids long. Germline lookup yields CDR1 ENHRY and CDR2 SYGVKD. CDR3 sequence reads: CASYTGVRANTGELFF. In DNA, the CDR3 is TGTGCCAGTTATACAGGGGTCCGCGCGAACACCGGGGAGCTGTTTTTT.

This clone is a singleton in its sample. The chain uses TRBV7-2 and TRBJ2-2; 14 bases align to TRBD2. Trimming removed 5 bases from V and 3 bases from J; junction bases left unmatched: 8. Per germline, CDR1 SGHTA and CDR2 FQGNSA. The CDR3 runs to 18 residues. Here the CDR3 DNA reads TGTGCCAGCAGCACGACTAGCGGGGGGGCTACGTACACCGGGGAGCTGTTTTTT. The encoded protein is CASSTTSGGATYTGELFF.

The chain joins TRBV6-5 to TRBJ2-1; TRBD1 might be the D (6 bases). CDR3 size: 14 residues. V shed 5 bases and J shed 6 bases, with 14 bases lying between them. CDR1 is MNHEY and CDR2 is SVGAGI in the germline V gene. The DNA for the CDR3 is TGTGCCAGCAGTCAGGTCGAAGGGGGCAATGAGCAGTTCTTC. Protein sequence: CASSQVEGGNEQFF.